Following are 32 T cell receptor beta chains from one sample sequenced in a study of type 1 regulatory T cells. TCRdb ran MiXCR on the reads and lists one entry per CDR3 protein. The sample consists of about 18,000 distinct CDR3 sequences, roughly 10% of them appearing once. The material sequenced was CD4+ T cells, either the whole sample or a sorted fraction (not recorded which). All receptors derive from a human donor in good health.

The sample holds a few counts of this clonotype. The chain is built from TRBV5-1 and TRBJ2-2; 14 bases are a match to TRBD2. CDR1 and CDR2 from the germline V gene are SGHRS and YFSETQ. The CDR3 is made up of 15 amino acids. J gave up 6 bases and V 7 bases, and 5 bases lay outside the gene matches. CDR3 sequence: CASGTSGRVAGELFF. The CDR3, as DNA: TGCGCCAGCGGGACTAGCGGGAGAGTCGCCGGGGAGCTGTTTTTT.

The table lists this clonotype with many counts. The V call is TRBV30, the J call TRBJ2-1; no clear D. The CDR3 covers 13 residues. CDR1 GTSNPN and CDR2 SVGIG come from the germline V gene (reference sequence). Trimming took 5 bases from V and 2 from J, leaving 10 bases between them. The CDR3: CAWDATTYNEQFF. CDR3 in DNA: TGTGCCTGGGACGCCACTACCTACAATGAGCAGTTCTTC.

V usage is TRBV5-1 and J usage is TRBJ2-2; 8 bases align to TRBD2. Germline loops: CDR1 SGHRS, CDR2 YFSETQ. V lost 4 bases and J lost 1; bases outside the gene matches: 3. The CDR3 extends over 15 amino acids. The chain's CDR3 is CASSPTSGNTGELFF. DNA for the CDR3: TGCGCCAGCAGCCCCACTAGCGGGAACACCGGGGAGCTGTTTTTT.

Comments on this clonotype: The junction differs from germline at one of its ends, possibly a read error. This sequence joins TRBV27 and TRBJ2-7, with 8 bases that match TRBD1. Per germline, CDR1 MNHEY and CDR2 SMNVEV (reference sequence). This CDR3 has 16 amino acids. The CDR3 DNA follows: TGTACCAGCAGTCCCGCCTTCCGGACAGGGAGAAACGAGCAGTACTTC. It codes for CTSSPAFRTGRNEQYF.

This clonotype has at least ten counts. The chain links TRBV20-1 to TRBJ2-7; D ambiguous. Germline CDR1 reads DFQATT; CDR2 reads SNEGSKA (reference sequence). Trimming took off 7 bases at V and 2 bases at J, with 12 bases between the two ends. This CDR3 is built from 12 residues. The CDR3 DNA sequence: TGCAGTGTCCGAAGGCCCCCCTACGAGCAGTACTTC. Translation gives CSVRRPPYEQYF.

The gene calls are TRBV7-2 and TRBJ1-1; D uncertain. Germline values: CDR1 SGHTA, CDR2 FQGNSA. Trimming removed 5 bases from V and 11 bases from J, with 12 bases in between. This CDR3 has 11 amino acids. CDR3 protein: CASSADRWAFF. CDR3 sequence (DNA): TGTGCCAGCAGCGCCGATAGGTGGGCTTTCTTT.

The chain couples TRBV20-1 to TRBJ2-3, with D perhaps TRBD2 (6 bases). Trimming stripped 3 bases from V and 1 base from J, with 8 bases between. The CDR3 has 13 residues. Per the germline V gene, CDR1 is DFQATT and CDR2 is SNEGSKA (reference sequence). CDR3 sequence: CSASSSGTDTQYF. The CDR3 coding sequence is TGCAGTGCTAGTTCTAGCGGCACAGATACGCAGTATTTT.

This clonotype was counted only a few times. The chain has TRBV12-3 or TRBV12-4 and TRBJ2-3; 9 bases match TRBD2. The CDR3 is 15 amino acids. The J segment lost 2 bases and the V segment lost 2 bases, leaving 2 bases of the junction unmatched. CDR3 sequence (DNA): TGTGCCAGCAGTTTACTAGCGGGACCCACAGATACGCAGTATTTT. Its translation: CASSLLAGPTDTQYF.

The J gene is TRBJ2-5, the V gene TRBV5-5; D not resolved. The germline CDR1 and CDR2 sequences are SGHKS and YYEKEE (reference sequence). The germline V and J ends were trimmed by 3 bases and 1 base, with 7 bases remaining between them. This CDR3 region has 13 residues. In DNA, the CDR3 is TGTGCCAGCAGCTACGGGCGCCAAGAGACCCAGTACTTC. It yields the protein CASSYGRQETQYF.

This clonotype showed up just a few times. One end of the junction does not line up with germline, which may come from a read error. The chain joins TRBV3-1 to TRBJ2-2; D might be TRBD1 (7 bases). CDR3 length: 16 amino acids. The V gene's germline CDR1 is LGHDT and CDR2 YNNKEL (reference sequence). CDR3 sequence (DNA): TGTGCCAGCAGCCAAAATCAGGGGGGTAACAACGGGGAGCTGTTTTTT. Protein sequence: CASSQNQGGNNGELFF.

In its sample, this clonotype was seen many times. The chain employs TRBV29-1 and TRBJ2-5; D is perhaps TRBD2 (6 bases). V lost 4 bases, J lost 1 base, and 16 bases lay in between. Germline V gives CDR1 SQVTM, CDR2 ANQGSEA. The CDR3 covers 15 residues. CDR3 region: CSVGNWRGLQETQYF. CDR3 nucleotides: TGCAGCGTTGGGAACTGGAGGGGTCTCCAAGAGACCCAGTACTTC.

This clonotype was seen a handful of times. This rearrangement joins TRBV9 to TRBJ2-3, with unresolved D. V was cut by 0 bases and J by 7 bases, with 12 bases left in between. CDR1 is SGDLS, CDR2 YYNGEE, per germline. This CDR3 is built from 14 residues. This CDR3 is CASSVGSDPNTQYF. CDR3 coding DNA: TGTGCCAGCAGCGTAGGATCTGATCCAAATACGCAGTATTTT.

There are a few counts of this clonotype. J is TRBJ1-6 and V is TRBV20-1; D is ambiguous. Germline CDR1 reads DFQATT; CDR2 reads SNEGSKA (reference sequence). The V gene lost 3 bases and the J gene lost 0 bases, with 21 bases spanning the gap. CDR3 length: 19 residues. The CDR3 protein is CSASGLLDGKGSYNSPLHF. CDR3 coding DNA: TGCAGTGCTAGCGGACTCTTGGACGGGAAGGGCTCCTATAATTCACCCCTCCACTTT.

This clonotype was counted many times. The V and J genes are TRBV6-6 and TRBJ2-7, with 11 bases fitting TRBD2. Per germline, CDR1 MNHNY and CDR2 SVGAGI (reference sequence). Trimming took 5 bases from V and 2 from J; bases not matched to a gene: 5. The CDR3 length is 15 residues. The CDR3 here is CASSPSSGRTYEQYF. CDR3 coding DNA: TGTGCCAGCAGTCCCTCTAGCGGGAGGACCTACGAGCAGTACTTC.

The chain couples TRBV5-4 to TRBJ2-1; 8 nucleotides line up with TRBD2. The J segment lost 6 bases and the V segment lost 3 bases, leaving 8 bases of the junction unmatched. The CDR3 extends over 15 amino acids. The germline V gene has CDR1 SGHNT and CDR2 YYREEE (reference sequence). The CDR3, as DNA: TGTGCCAGCAGCTCGGTACTAGCGGAGATCAATGAGCAGTTCTTC. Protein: CASSSVLAEINEQFF.

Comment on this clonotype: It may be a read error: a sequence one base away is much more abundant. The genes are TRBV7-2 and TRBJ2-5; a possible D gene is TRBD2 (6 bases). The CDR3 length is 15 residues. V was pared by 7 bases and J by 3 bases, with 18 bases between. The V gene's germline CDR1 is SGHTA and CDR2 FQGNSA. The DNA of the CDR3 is TGTGCCAGCAACTCCTCCGGGACTGGAAAAGAGACCCAGTACTTC. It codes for CASNSSGTGKETQYF. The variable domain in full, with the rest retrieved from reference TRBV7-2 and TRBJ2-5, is GAGVSQSPSNKVTEKGKDVELRCDPISGHTALYWYRQSLGQGLEFLIYFQGNSAPDKSGLPSDRFSAERTGGSVSTLTIQRTQQEDSAVYLCASNSSGTGKETQYFGPGTRLLVL.

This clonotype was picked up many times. CDR3 amino acids: CASSLQTSGRSQYEQYF. CDR3 DNA sequence: TGTGCCAGCAGCTTGCAGACTAGCGGGAGAAGTCAGTACGAGCAGTACTTC. The rearrangement joins TRBV5-5 to TRBJ2-7, with 12 nucleotides matching TRBD2. With V trimmed by 1 base and J by 4 bases, 9 bases remained unmatched. The CDR3 is 17 residues long. Germline-derived CDR1 and CDR2 are SGHKS and YYEKEE (reference sequence).

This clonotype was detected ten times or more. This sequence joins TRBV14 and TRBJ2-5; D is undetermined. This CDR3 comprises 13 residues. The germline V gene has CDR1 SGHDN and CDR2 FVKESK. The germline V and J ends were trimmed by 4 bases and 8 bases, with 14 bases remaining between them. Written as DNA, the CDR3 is TGTGCCAGCAGCCCCGACCTCCTGGGTACCCAGTACTTC. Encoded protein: CASSPDLLGTQYF.

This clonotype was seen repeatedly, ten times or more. The CDR3, as DNA: TGTGCCAGCAGGACCGGGACTAGCGGGATGACCAATGAGCAGTTCTTC. This encodes CASRTGTSGMTNEQFF. The rearrangement joins TRBV7-2 to TRBJ2-1, with 13 bases identical to TRBD2. Germline loops: CDR1 SGHTA, CDR2 FQGNSA. V lost 6 bases to trimming and J lost 6 bases; unmatched junction nucleotides: 8. CDR3 length: 16 amino acids. The full variable domain, completed using reference TRBV7-2 and TRBJ2-1, is GAGVSQSPSNKVTEKGKDVELRCDPISGHTALYWYRQSLGQGLEFLIYFQGNSAPDKSGLPSDRFSAERTGGSVSTLTIQRTQQEDSAVYLCASRTGTSGMTNEQFFGPGTRLTVL.

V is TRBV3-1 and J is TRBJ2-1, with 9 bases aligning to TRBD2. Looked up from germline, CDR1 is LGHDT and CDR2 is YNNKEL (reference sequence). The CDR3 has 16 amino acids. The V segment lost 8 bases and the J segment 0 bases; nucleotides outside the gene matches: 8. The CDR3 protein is CASQREADSSYNEQFF. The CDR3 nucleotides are TGTGCCAGCCAGCGGGAGGCCGACAGCTCCTACAATGAGCAGTTCTTC.

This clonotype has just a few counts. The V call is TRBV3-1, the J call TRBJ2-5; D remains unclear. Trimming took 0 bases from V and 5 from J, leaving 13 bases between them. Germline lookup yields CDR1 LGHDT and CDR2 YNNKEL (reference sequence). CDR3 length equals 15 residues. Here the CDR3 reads CASSQDGLGRETQYF. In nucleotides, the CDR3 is TGTGCCAGCAGCCAAGATGGGTTAGGGCGGGAGACCCAGTACTTC.

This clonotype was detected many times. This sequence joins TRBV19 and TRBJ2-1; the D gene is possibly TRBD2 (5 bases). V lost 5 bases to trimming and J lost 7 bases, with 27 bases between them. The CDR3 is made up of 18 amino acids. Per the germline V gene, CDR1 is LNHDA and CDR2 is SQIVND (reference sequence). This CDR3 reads CASSPRPLQAGSENEQFF. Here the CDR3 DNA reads TGTGCCAGTAGTCCAAGGCCCCTCCAGGCTGGGAGTGAGAATGAGCAGTTCTTC.

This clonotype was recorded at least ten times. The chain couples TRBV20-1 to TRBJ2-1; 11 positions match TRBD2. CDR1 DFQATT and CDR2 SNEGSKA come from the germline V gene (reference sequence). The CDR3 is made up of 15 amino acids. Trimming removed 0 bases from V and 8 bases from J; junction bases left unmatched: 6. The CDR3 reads CSARDPLAGVHEQFF. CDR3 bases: TGCAGTGCTAGAGACCCACTAGCGGGAGTCCATGAGCAGTTCTTC.

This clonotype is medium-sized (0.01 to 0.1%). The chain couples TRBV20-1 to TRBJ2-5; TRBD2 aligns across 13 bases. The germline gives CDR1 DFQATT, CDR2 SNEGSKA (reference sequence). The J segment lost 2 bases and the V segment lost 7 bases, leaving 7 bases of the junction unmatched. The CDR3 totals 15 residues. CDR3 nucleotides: TGCAGTGGTGACCCGGGACTAGCGGGGCAAGAGACCCAGTACTTC. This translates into CSGDPGLAGQETQYF.

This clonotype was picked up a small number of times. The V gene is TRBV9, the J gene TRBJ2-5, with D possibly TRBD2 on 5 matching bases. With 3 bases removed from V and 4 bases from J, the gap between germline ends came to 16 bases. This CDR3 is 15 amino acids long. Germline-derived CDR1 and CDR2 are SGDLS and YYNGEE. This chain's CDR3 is CASSAGRVGAETQYF. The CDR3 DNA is TGTGCCAGCAGCGCAGGTCGGGTGGGAGCAGAGACCCAGTACTTC. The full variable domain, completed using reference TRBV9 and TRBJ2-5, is DSGVTQTPKHLITATGQRVTLRCSPRSGDLSVYWYQQSLDQGLQFLIQYYNGEERAKGNILERFSAQQFPDLHSELNLSSLELGDSALYFCASSAGRVGAETQYFGPGTRLLVL.

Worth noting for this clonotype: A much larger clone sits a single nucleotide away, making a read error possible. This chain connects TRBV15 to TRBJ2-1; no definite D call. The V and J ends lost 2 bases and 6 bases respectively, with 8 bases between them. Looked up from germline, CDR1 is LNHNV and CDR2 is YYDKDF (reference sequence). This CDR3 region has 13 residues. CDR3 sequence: CATSRWPLNEQFF. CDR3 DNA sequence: TGTGCCACCAGCAGATGGCCACTCAATGAGCAGTTCTTC.

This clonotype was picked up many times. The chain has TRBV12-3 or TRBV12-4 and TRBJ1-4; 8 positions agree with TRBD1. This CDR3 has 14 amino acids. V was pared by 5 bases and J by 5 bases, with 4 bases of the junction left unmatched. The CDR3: CASSPGQANEKLFF. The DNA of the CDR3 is TGTGCCAGCAGTCCGGGACAGGCAAATGAAAAACTGTTTTTT.

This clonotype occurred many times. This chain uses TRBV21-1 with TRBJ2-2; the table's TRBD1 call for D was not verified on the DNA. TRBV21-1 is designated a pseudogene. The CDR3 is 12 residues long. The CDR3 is CASPRENGELFF. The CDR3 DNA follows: TGTGCCAGCCCCAGGGAGAACGGGGAGCTGTTTTTT.

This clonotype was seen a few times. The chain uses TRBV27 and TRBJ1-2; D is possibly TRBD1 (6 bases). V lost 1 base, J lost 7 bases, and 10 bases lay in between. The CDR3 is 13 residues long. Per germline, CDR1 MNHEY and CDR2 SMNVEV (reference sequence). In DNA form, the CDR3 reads TGTGCCAGCAGTTTATGGCAGGGGAGTGGCTACACCTTC. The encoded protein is CASSLWQGSGYTF.

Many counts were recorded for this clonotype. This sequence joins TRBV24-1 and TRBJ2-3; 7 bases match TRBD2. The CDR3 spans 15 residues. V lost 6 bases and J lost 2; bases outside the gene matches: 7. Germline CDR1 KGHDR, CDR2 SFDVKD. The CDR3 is CATSTASGFTDTQYF. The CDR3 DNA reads TGTGCCACCAGTACGGCTAGCGGTTTCACAGATACGCAGTATTTT.

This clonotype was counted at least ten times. CDR3 residues: CASSLQGAGELFF. The CDR3 region has the DNA TGTGCCAGCAGTTTACAGGGGGCGGGGGAGCTGTTTTTT. The gene calls are TRBV28 and TRBJ2-2, with 8 bases lining up with TRBD1. V lost 2 bases and J lost 8; bases outside the gene matches: 1. The germline CDR1 and CDR2 sequences are MDHEN and SYDVKM. The CDR3 spans 13 residues. Full variable domain (outside the CDR3, taken from reference TRBV28 and TRBJ2-2): DVKVTQSSRYLVKRTGEKVFLECVQDMDHENMFWYRQDPGLGLRLIYFSYDVKMKEKGDIPEGYSVSREKKERFSLILESASTNQTSMYLCASSLQGAGELFFGEGSRLTVL.

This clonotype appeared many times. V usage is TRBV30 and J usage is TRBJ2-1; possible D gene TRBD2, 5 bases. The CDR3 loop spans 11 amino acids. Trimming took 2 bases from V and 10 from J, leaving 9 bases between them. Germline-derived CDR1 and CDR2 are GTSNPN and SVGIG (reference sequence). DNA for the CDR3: TGTGCCTGGAGTCTTTTAGCGGAGCAGTTCTTC. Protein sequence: CAWSLLAEQFF.